This is a list of T cell receptor beta chains from one sample in a study of CD8+ T cells in alopecia areata. Repertoires were generated with immunoSEQ multiplex PCR, while TCRdb's copy carries only in-frame clones and drops some. The sample includes approximately 140,000 clones, roughly 50% of them seen just once. Sequenced material: CD4+ T cells sorted from blood. The receptor set was obtained from a human donor with alopecia areata. Both conserved end residues are part of each CDR3. Fields, in order: J gene, V gene, D gene, clone size, CDR3 protein, CDR3 DNA. The D gene is left open where the match is weak. A row's size may be missing; if present it is once, few, many or a size class.

>TRBJ2-1|TRBV9|TRBD2|NA
CASSVGGTAGENEQFF
TGTGCCAGCAGCGTAGGAGGTACAGCGGGAGAGAATGAGCAGTTCTTC
>TRBJ2-7|TRBV29-1|NA|NA
CSVQIGGWSSYEQYF
TGCAGCGTCCAAATAGGAGGGTGGAGCTCCTACGAGCAGTACTTC
>TRBJ2-7|TRBV9|NA|few
CASGGDSYEQYF
TGTGCCAGCGGTGGGGACTCCTACGAGCAGTACTTC
>TRBJ2-3|TRBV7-3|NA|NA
CASSLNHLPPGDTQYF
TGTGCCAGCAGCTTAAATCATTTGCCTCCGGGAGATACGCAGTATTTT
>TRBJ2-4|TRBV4-2|NA|NA
CASSLEIGDLGNIQYF
TGTGCCAGCAGCCTCGAGATCGGGGATCTCGGAAACATTCAGTACTTC
>TRBJ2-3|TRBV7-9|NA|NA
CASSVSTGDTQYF
TGTGCCAGCAGCGTCTCGACTGGAGATACGCAGTATTTT
>TRBJ2-3|TRBV29-1|NA|NA
CSVSRLETDTQYF
TGCAGCGTGTCTCGACTAGAGACAGATACGCAGTATTTT
>TRBJ1-2|TRBV2|NA|NA
CASRQGVYGYTF
TGTGCCAGCAGACAGGGCGTCTATGGCTACACCTTC
>TRBJ2-3|TRBV9|NA|few
CASSVGFRTHTQYF
TGTGCCAGCAGCGTAGGTTTCAGGACGCATACGCAGTATTTT
>TRBJ2-6|TRBV7-9|NA|few
CASRPTMTGANVLTF
TGTGCCAGCAGACCCACTATGACTGGGGCCAACGTCCTGACTTTC
>TRBJ2-5|TRBV5-1|TRBD1|NA
CASSRETGGQETQYF
TGCGCCAGCAGCCGCGAAACAGGGGGCCAAGAGACCCAGTACTTC
>TRBJ2-7|TRBV5-1|TRBD1|NA
CASSLGGTESYEQYF
TGCGCCAGCAGCTTGGGAGGGACAGAATCCTACGAGCAGTACTTC
>TRBJ1-1|TRBV7-9|NA|few
CASSLRGAQAKAFF
TGTGCCAGCAGCTTAAGGGGGGCACAGGCTAAAGCTTTCTTT
>TRBJ1-3|TRBV29-1|NA|few
CSVQTGPGNTIYF
TGCAGCGTTCAGACGGGGCCTGGAAACACCATATATTTT
>TRBJ2-1|TRBV6-4|NA|few
CASSISQLNEQFF
TGTGCCAGCAGTATTTCTCAACTAAATGAGCAGTTCTTC
>TRBJ2-7|TRBV28|NA|few
CASSLGGGGYEQYF
TGTGCCAGCAGTTTGGGGGGAGGTGGCTACGAGCAGTACTTC
>TRBJ1-1|TRBV29-1|NA|NA
CSASKNTEAFF
TGCAGCGCGAGCAAGAACACTGAAGCTTTCTTT
>TRBJ2-7|TRBV28|NA|few
CASSRPGQSYEQYF
TGTGCCAGCAGCCGACCGGGACAATCCTACGAGCAGTACTTC
>TRBJ2-7|TRBV27|NA|NA
CASSPGPRPAKQYF
TGTGCCAGCAGTCCGGGCCCTAGACCTGCCAAGCAGTACTTC
>TRBJ1-1|TRBV4-1|NA|NA
CASSQEASMNTEAFF
TGCGCCAGCAGCCAAGAGGCTAGTATGAACACTGAAGCTTTCTTT
>TRBJ2-3|TRBV4-1|NA|NA
CASSQVFTDTQYF
TGCGCCAGCAGCCAAGTCTTCACAGATACGCAGTATTTT
>TRBJ1-1|TRBV9|NA|NA
CASSVAANTEAFF
TGTGCCAGCAGCGTAGCCGCGAACACTGAAGCTTTCTTT
>TRBJ2-7|TRBV28|NA|once
CASSLSLNHEQYF
TGTGCCAGCAGTTTATCGCTGAACCACGAGCAGTACTTC
>TRBJ2-1|TRBV11-2|NA|NA
CASSLDHLTNEQFF
TGTGCCAGCAGCTTAGATCATCTGACGAATGAGCAGTTCTTC
>TRBJ1-2|TRBV2|TRBD1|NA
CASLGDRAGYTF
TGTGCCAGCCTAGGGGACAGGGCTGGCTACACCTTC
>TRBJ1-1|TRBV29-1|NA|NA
CSVEGQHLMNTEAFF
TGCAGCGTTGAAGGGCAGCACTTAATGAACACTGAAGCTTTCTTT
>TRBJ2-7|TRBV5-1|NA|NA
CASKQDKPEMYF
TGCGCCAGCAAACAGGACAAGCCTGAAATGTACTTC
>TRBJ2-3|TRBV5-1|NA|NA
CASSASRGDTQYF
TGCGCCAGCAGCGCCTCCCGCGGGGATACGCAGTATTTT
>TRBJ2-1|TRBV25-1|NA|few
CASSVTHRVGFNEQFF
TGTGCCAGCAGTGTCACCCACAGGGTTGGGTTCAATGAGCAGTTCTTC
>TRBJ2-1|TRBV29-1|NA|few
CSVEDRRGPYNEQFF
TGCAGCGTTGAAGATCGGCGGGGCCCCTACAATGAGCAGTTCTTC
>TRBJ2-5|TRBV5-1|NA|NA
CASSLAHQETQYF
TGCGCCAGCAGCTTGGCGCACCAAGAGACCCAGTACTTC
>TRBJ1-1|TRBV2|NA|NA
CASSVSGTTEAFF
TGTGCCAGCAGTGTCTCAGGGACCACTGAAGCTTTCTTT
>TRBJ2-7|TRBV18|NA|few
CASSPGPSSYEQYF
TGTGCCAGCTCACCGGGGCCAAGCTCCTACGAGCAGTACTTC
>TRBJ2-5|TRBV7-2|NA|few
CASSLFSVGGKGETQYF
TGTGCCAGCAGCTTATTCAGTGTCGGTGGAAAGGGAGAGACCCAGTACTTC
>TRBJ1-1|TRBV29-1|NA|NA
CSVEDRSAGHTEAFF
TGCAGCGTTGAAGATCGATCGGCCGGTCACACTGAAGCTTTCTTT
>TRBJ2-7|TRBV29-1|NA|few
CSVEAPGGTLNEQYF
TGCAGCGTTGAAGCTCCCGGCGGGACCCTTAACGAGCAGTACTTC
>TRBJ2-3|TRBV11-3|NA|NA
CASSPVILDTQYF
TGTGCCAGCAGCCCCGTTATTCTAGATACGCAGTATTTT
>TRBJ2-7|TRBV30|NA|NA
CAWSVGPSSYEQYF
TGTGCCTGGAGTGTGGGTCCTAGCTCCTACGAGCAGTACTTC
>TRBJ2-7|TRBV7-2|NA|NA
CASSLVRELNYEQYF
TGTGCCAGCAGCTTAGTCAGGGAATTAAACTACGAGCAGTACTTC
>TRBJ1-5|TRBV30|NA|NA
CAWSVRGNQPQHF
TGTGCCTGGAGTGTAAGGGGAAATCAGCCCCAGCATTTT
>TRBJ2-7|TRBV28|NA|NA
CASSSHASGSYEQYF
TGTGCCAGCAGTTCCCACGCGAGCGGGTCCTACGAGCAGTACTTC